The 7 T cell receptor beta chains presented below share a single source sample, sequenced in a study of T cells after yellow fever vaccination. TCRdb re-derived calls from the 5' RACE reads in MiXCR, one entry per CDR3 protein. The sample holds roughly 11,000 distinct CDR3 sequences; under 6% are singletons and the top ten take approximately 1%. Sequences were derived from PBMCs, either bulk or a sorted T-cell subset (CD4+, CD8+, memory, or dextramer-sorted; not recorded which), sampled on the day of the yellow fever booster vaccination. These receptors all stem from a man aged 30-40 years who received the YFV17D yellow fever vaccine.

Many counts were recorded for this clonotype. CDR3 protein: CASSKPGTGNYGYTF. CDR3 in DNA: TGTGCCAGCAGTAAACCCGGGACAGGGAACTATGGCTACACCTTC. V is TRBV28 and J is TRBJ1-2; 9 nucleotides align to TRBD1. The germline CDR1 and CDR2 sequences are MDHEN and SYDVKM. Germline trimming cut 5 bases from V and 2 bases from J; bases unmatched to any gene: 6. The CDR3 has 15 amino acids.

This clonotype is medium-sized (0.01 to 0.1%) by share. The chain joins TRBV4-3 to TRBJ2-2; 8 nucleotides line up with TRBD2. The CDR3 consists of 15 residues. V lost 4 bases to trimming and J lost 8 bases; unmatched junction nucleotides: 9. Germline lookup yields CDR1 LGHNA and CDR2 YSLEER. In DNA form, the CDR3 reads TGCGCCAGCAGCCGAACAAGCGGGAGAGATGGGGAGCTGTTTTTT. This sequence encodes CASSRTSGRDGELFF.

This clonotype was observed at least ten times. The V call is TRBV5-6, the J call TRBJ1-2, with TRBD1 matching over 8 bases. Trimming removed 0 bases from V and 8 bases from J; junction bases left unmatched: 9. This CDR3 region has 15 residues. Per germline, CDR1 SGHDT and CDR2 YYEEEE. The CDR3 sequence is CASSLVTGALEGYTF. The CDR3 DNA reads TGTGCCAGCAGCTTGGTGACAGGGGCCTTGGAGGGCTACACCTTC.

This clonotype was observed at least ten times. J is TRBJ2-3 and V is TRBV10-3; the D gene is possibly TRBD1 (5 bases). The germline V gene has CDR1 ENHRY and CDR2 SYGVKD. Trimming took off 6 bases at V and 11 bases at J, with 18 bases between the two ends. The CDR3 runs 13 residues. The CDR3 coding sequence is TGTGCCATCAGACGCACTCAGGGTGAGGAGCAGTATTTT. Protein: CAIRRTQGEEQYF.

This clonotype was seen ten or more times. The J gene is TRBJ2-5, the V gene TRBV7-2; D unclear. Trimming cost V 7 bases and J 5 bases, with 20 bases left between them. The germline V gene has CDR1 SGHTA and CDR2 FQGNSA. This CDR3 is 15 amino acids long. The CDR3 nucleotides read TGTGCCAGCACTCCGATGGTGGGGATCGTCGAGACCCAGTACTTC. It encodes CASTPMVGIVETQYF.

This clonotype has a count of ten or more. The J gene is TRBJ2-7, the V gene TRBV18; 9 nucleotides match TRBD2. Germline CDR1 is KGHSH and CDR2 is LQKENI. The CDR3 is made up of 16 amino acids. V lost 3 bases and J lost 5; bases outside the gene matches: 11. CDR3 in amino acids: CASSPVGAGGLHEQYF. CDR3 DNA sequence: TGTGCCAGCTCACCGGTGGGAGCGGGAGGTCTCCACGAGCAGTACTTC.

The chain joins TRBV7-2 to TRBJ2-3; 7 bases are a match to TRBD2. CDR3 length: 14 residues. The junction had 14 bases not matched to a gene; V was cut back by 3 bases and J by 14 bases. From germline, CDR1 is SGHTA and CDR2 FQGNSA. The chain's CDR3 is CASSFASTRREVYF. For the CDR3, the DNA is TGTGCCAGCAGCTTCGCCTCGACCCGACGGGAGGTGTATTTT.